The sample holds a few counts of the clone carrying this TCR beta chain. The antigen remains undetermined. Authors of the study amplified TCR beta CDR3 regions from RNA transcripts. The HTBI primer set drove a first-round RT-PCR of the TCR CDR3. TCRdb re-derived calls from the multiplex PCR reads in MiXCR, one entry per CDR3 protein. The sample has 700,000 to 950,000 distinct CDR3 sequences, about a third seen once. The record originates from a study of T cells in Graves' hyperthyroidism and ophthalmopathy. Based on clinical symptoms, serum thyroxine and TRAb, thyroid ultrasound and orbital computed tomography, diagnoses were reached. Study results and caveats: The model foresaw ophthalmopathy a median roughly 6 months prior to onset.

The CDR3 totals 15 residues. The V gene end was trimmed by 4 bases and the J gene end by 3 bases; junction bases not matched to a gene: 5. Germline CDR1 LNHDA, CDR2 SQIVND (reference sequence). This rearrangement joins TRBV19 to TRBJ2-2; 7 positions match TRBD1. The receptor was isolated from a woman aged 40 to 50 with Graves' hyperthyroidism. Material: blood. CDR3 amino acids: CASSTFTGDTGELFF. CDR3 bases: TGTGCCAGTAGTACCTTCACAGGGGACACCGGGGAGCTGTTTTTT.